This entry is about one TCR beta chain. The antigen remains unidentified. The record originates from a study of identical twins. TCRdb analysed the 5' RACE reads with MiXCR anew, one entry per CDR3 protein. The profile shows 1,800,000 or so distinct CDR3 sequences, more than 30% of them singletons. This CDR3 has 18 amino acids. Trimming removed 0 bases at V and 5 bases at J, with 23 bases between. The V gene's germline CDR1 is DFQATT and CDR2 SNEGSKA (reference sequence). Points from the study as a whole: The models gave estimates that fell short of the out-of-frame TCR alpha sharing seen in monozygotic twins. There was an excess of low generation probability in the out-of-frame alpha sequences that twins shared.

Healthy Caucasians were all of the donors. What was sequenced was cord blood. The clonotype comes from a newborn girl in good health. The chain joins TRBV20-1 to TRBJ2-1; TRBD2 is a possible D gene (7 bases). CDR3 coding DNA: TGCAGTGCTAGAGATTATCGGCTAGGGGGACTAATGGACAATGAGCAGTTCTTC. Translation: CSARDYRLGGLMDNEQFF.